Listed here are 5 T cell receptor beta chains from one sample, sequenced in a study of PD-L1 blockade in urothelial cancer. As to time point: pretreatment peripheral blood. The assay was immunoSEQ multiplex PCR, and TCRdb's table has in-frame clones only and misses some. The sample consists of fewer than 50,000 clones, under 90% of them appearing once. This material consisted of PBMCs, taken around atezolizumab (anti-PD-L1) treatment. These receptors were collected from a man in his 70s with urothelial cancer.

The chain recombines TRBV28 with TRBJ2-6; maybe TRBD1 (6 bases). The germline V gene has CDR1 MDHEN and CDR2 SYDVKM. This CDR3 is 15 amino acids long. Trimming removed 8 bases from V and 4 bases from J, with 15 bases in between. This CDR3 reads CASCRGSAGANVLTF. CDR3 nucleotides: TGTGCCAGCTGCAGGGGCTCCGCCGGGGCCAACGTCCTGACTTTC.

This clone was seen a few times. The J gene is TRBJ1-1, the V gene TRBV29-1; no definite D call. Trimming took 6 bases from V and 1 from J, leaving 12 bases between them. The CDR3 loop spans 13 amino acids. Germline-derived CDR1 and CDR2 are SQVTM and ANQGSEA. The CDR3 protein is CSVPIVENTEAFF. Written as DNA, the CDR3 is TGCAGCGTCCCGATAGTAGAGAACACTGAAGCTTTCTTT. Full variable domain (missing parts from reference TRBV29-1 and TRBJ1-1): SAVISQKPSRDICQRGTSLTIQCQVDSQVTMMFWYRQQPGQSLTLIATANQGSEATYESGFVIDKFPISRPNLTFSTLTVSNMSPEDSSIYLCSVPIVENTEAFFGQGTRLTVV.

The J gene is TRBJ2-1, the V gene TRBV18, with 10 bases identical to TRBD2. This CDR3 comprises 17 residues. V dropped 4 bases and J dropped 5; count of bases not matched to a gene: 11. The germline CDR1 and CDR2 sequences are KGHSH and LQKENI. CDR3 in DNA: TGTGCCAGCTCACAATATGTAGCGGGAGGCACGAACAATGAGCAGTTCTTC. Translated, it gives CASSQYVAGGTNNEQFF.

A note on this clone: At one boundary the junction diverges from the germline segment, which might be a read error. The chain uses TRBV28 and TRBJ1-2; 7 positions agree with TRBD1. Germline V gives CDR1 MDHEN, CDR2 SYDVKM. The CDR3 spans 13 residues. The CDR3 spells CASSPPRGYGHTF. Here the CDR3 DNA reads TGTGCCAGCAGCCCCCCCAGGGGGTATGGCCACACCTTC.

The gene calls are TRBV5-1 and TRBJ2-7; the match to TRBD1 covers 9 bases. The CDR3 length is 18 residues. CDR1 is SGHRS, CDR2 YFSETQ, per germline. V lost 4 bases, J lost 2 bases, and 16 bases stayed unmatched. For the CDR3, the DNA is TGCGCCAGCAGCCCTCTTAATCAAGGGACAGGGTTCGCCTACGAGCAGTACTTC. Residues: CASSPLNQGTGFAYEQYF.